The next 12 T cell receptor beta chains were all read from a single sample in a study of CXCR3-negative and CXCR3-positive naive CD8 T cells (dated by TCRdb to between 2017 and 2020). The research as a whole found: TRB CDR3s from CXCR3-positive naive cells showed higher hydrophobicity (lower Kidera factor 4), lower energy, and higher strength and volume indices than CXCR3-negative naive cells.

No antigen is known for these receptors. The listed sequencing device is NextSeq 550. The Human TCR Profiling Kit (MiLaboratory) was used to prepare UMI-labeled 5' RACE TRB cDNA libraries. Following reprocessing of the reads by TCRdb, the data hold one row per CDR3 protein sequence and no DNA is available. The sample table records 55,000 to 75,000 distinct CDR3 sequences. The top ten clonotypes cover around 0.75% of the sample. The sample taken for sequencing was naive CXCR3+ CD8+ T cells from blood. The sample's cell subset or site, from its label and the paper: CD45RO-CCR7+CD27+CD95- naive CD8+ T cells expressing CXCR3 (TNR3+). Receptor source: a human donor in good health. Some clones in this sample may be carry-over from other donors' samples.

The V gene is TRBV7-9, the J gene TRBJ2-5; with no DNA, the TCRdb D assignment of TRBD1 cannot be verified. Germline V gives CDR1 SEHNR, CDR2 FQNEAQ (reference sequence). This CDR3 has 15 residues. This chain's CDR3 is CASSLDRDNQETQYF.

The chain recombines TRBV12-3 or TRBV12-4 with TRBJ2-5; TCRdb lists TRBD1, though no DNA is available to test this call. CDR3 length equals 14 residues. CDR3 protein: CASIRTLGRETQYF.

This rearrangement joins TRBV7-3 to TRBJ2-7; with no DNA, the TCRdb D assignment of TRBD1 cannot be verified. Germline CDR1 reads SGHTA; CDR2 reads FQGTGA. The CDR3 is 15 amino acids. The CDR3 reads CASSLTGQGAREQYF.

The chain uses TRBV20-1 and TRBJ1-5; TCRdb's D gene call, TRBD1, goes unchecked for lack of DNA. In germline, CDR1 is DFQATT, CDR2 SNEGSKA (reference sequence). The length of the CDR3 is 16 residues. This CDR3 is CSASTLEGRGPQPQHF.

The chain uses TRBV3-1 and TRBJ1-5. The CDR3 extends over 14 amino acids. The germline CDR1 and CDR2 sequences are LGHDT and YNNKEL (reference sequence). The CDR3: CASSSTARDQPQHF.

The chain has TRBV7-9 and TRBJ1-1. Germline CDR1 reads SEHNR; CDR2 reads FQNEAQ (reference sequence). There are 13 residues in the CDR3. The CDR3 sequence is CATQAGVNTEAFF.

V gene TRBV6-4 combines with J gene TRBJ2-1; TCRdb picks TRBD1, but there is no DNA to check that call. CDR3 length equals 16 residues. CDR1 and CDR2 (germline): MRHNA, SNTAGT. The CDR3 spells CASRERTGGVVNEQFF.

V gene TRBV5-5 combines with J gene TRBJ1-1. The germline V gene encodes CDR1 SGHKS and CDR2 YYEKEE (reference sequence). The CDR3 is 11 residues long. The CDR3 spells CASSLVAEAFF. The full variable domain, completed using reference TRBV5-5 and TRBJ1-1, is DAGVTQSPTHLIKTRGQQVTLRCSPISGHKSVSWYQQVLGQGPQFIFQYYEKEERGRGNFPDRFSARQFPNYSSELNVNALLLGDSALYLCASSLVAEAFFGQGTRLTVV.

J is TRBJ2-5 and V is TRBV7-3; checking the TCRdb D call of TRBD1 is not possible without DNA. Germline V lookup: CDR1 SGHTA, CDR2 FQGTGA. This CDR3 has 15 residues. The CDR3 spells CASSPQSGDGETQYF.

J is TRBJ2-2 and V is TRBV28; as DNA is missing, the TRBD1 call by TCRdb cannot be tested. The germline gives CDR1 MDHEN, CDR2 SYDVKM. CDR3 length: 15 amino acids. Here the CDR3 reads CASSLWGARTGELFF.

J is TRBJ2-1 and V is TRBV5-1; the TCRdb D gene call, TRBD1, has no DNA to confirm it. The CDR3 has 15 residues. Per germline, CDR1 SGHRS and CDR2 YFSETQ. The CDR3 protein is CASSSFGTGYDEQFF.

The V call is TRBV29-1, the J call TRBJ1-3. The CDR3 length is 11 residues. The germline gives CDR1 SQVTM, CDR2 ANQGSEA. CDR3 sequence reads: CSVDQLDTIYF.